By share, the clone carrying this T cell receptor beta chain counts as medium-sized. These data are taken from a study of T cells after posttransplantation cyclophosphamide. Clones were read by immunoSEQ multiplex PCR, and TCRdb kept only the in-frame ones, dropping some. The table lists fewer than 7,000 clones, with no singletons. A marrow graft followed busulfan-fludarabine conditioning, with cyclophosphamide on days +3 and +4. V was clipped by 4 bases and J by 6 bases, with 14 bases between them. This CDR3 spans 15 amino acids. CDR1 and CDR2 (germline): SGHRS, YFSETQ. The rearrangement joins TRBV5-1 to TRBJ2-6; tentatively, D is TRBD2 (6 bases). The source of this sequence is a male patient between 55 and 70 years old who received an allogeneic stem cell transplant from a related donor, was CMV-positive, and had acute GVHD only. Some T cells may be supplied by the graft donor. The specimen comprised PBMCs, sampled about 390 days after allogeneic stem cell transplant with posttransplant cyclophosphamide. CDR3 region: CASSPRPGVANVLTF. The CDR3 region has the DNA TGCGCCAGCAGCCCCCGTCCGGGGGTGGCCAACGTCCTGACTTTC.